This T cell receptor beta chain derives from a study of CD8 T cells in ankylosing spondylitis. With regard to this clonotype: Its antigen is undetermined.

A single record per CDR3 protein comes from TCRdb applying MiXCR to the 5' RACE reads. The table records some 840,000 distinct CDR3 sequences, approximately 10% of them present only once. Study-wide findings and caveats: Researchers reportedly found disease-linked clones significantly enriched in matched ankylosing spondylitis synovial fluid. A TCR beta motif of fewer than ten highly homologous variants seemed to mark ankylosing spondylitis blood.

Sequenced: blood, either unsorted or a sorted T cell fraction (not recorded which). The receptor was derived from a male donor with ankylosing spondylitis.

The CDR3 sequence: CSAVIGTGKRRGGYTF. Here the CDR3 DNA reads TGCAGTGCTGTAATCGGGACAGGGAAAAGGCGGGGTGGCTACACCTTC. The rearrangement uses TRBV20-1 and TRBJ1-2, with 9 positions matching TRBD1. J gave up 7 bases and V 5 bases, and 17 bases lay outside the gene matches. CDR1 is DFQATT and CDR2 is SNEGSKA in the germline V gene (reference sequence). The CDR3 is 16 amino acids.